Below, 27 T cell receptor beta chains from the same sample are listed, as sequenced in a study of T cell repertoires in cytomegalovirus infection. TCRdb re-analysed the reads in MiXCR, keeping a single row per CDR3 protein. The repertoire holds approximately 110,000 distinct CDR3 sequences, around 28% seen once, with 80% to 90% in the top ten. Their recognized antigens are unknown. The material was CD8+ T cells from cultured PBMCs, obtained from culture after CMV antigen stimulation. These receptors originate from a human donor in good health (CMV status not recorded). Some clones in this sample may be carry-over from other donors' samples.

This clonotype was counted once. The V call is TRBV24-1, the J call TRBJ2-1; D perhaps matches TRBD1 (6 bases). This CDR3 has 15 residues. V dropped 4 bases and J dropped 9 bases, with 18 bases sitting between them. Germline V CDR1 and CDR2: KGHDR, SFDVKD. The CDR3 protein is CATSDFRGEYPEQFF. Written as DNA, the CDR3 is TGTGCCACCAGTGACTTCAGGGGTGAATATCCTGAGCAGTTCTTC.

This clonotype was counted between two and nine times. The rearrangement links TRBV19 to TRBJ2-7, with 9 bases matching TRBD1. There are 14 residues in the CDR3. The V gene end was trimmed by 5 bases and the J gene end by 6 bases; junction bases not matched to a gene: 8. The germline gives CDR1 LNHDA, CDR2 SQIVND (reference sequence). CDR3 amino acids: CASSDWDRDVEQYF. The CDR3 DNA sequence: TGTGCCAGTAGTGATTGGGACAGGGACGTCGAGCAGTACTTC.

A few counts support this clonotype. J is TRBJ2-7 and V is TRBV19; D might be TRBD1 or TRBD2, each matching 6 bases. V dropped 5 bases and J dropped 0 bases, with 14 bases sitting between them. Per the germline V gene, CDR1 is LNHDA and CDR2 is SQIVND (reference sequence). There are 15 residues in the CDR3. CDR3 in amino acids: CASSSPGAYSYEQYF. The CDR3 region has the DNA TGTGCCAGTAGTTCACCGGGGGCCTACTCCTACGAGCAGTACTTC.

This chain links TRBV6-6 with TRBJ2-1; D not resolved. Germline CDR1 and CDR2: MNHNY and SVGAGI (reference sequence). V dropped 0 bases and J dropped 6 bases, with 6 bases sitting between them. The CDR3 spans 13 residues. CDR3 sequence reads: CASSYSGINEQFF. Here the CDR3 DNA reads TGTGCCAGCAGTTACTCGGGGATCAATGAGCAGTTCTTC.

The chain has TRBV29-1 and TRBJ2-7; 7 bases fit TRBD1. This CDR3 has 13 amino acids. V dropped 6 bases and J dropped 1; count of bases not matched to a gene: 6. Germline V gives CDR1 SQVTM, CDR2 ANQGSEA. The CDR3 nucleotides read TGCAGCGTCCAGACAGGGAAGTCCTACGAGCAGTACTTC. It is translated as CSVQTGKSYEQYF.

The table lists this clonotype with a few counts. The gene calls are TRBV6-5 and TRBJ1-1; 7 bases are a match to TRBD1. The length of the CDR3 is 14 residues. Germline values: CDR1 MNHEY, CDR2 SVGAGI. Trimming cost V 5 bases and J 11 bases; bases outside gene matches: 14. DNA for the CDR3: TGTGCCAGCAGTGCCACCGGGACAGCGGTTTATGCTTTCTTT. It encodes CASSATGTAVYAFF.

V gene TRBV29-1 combines with J gene TRBJ1-3, with 9 bases identical to TRBD1. The CDR3 runs 16 residues. Looked up from germline, CDR1 is SQVTM and CDR2 is ANQGSEA. Trimming took 0 bases from V and 4 from J; bases not matched to a gene: 7. The CDR3 loop reads CSVEDPWDREGNTIYF. The DNA for the CDR3 is TGCAGCGTTGAAGATCCTTGGGACAGGGAGGGAAACACCATATATTTT. Complete variable domain (other parts from reference TRBV29-1 and TRBJ1-3): SAVISQKPSRDICQRGTSLTIQCQVDSQVTMMFWYRQQPGQSLTLIATANQGSEATYESGFVIDKFPISRPNLTFSTLTVSNMSPEDSSIYLCSVEDPWDREGNTIYFGEGSWLTVV.

Note on this clonotype: This may be a read error: a much more frequent sequence differs by one nucleotide. The rearrangement uses TRBV12-3 or TRBV12-4 and TRBJ2-1, with 8 positions matching TRBD2. Germline trimming cut 3 bases from V and 8 bases from J; bases unmatched to any gene: 12. The CDR3 is made up of 16 amino acids. CDR3 coding DNA: TGTGCCAGCAGTTTGGTACCTATCGGGGGGGTCTATGAGCAGTTCTTC. This sequence encodes CASSLVPIGGVYEQFF.

This clonotype was seen a few times. The gene calls are TRBV28 and TRBJ2-1; the match to TRBD2 covers 8 bases. This CDR3 is built from 16 residues. Unmatched junction bases numbered 10, after V lost 4 bases and J lost 5 bases. CDR1 is MDHEN and CDR2 is SYDVKM in the germline V gene. CDR3 residues: CASSWRGWRGDNEQFF. CDR3 DNA sequence: TGTGCCAGCAGTTGGAGGGGGTGGCGGGGGGACAATGAGCAGTTCTTC.

The chain couples TRBV4-1 to TRBJ1-5; no reliable D call. CDR1 is MGHRA, CDR2 YSYEKL, per germline. The germline V and J ends were trimmed by 3 bases and 3 bases, with 9 bases remaining between them. This CDR3 is 14 amino acids long. In nucleotides, the CDR3 is TGCGCCAGCAGCCAGAACACCTTCAATCAGCCCCAGCATTTT. Translating it yields CASSQNTFNQPQHF.

This clonotype showed up many times. The chain couples TRBV5-4 to TRBJ2-5; 12 bases are a match to TRBD2. CDR1 is SGHNT, CDR2 YYREEE, per germline (reference sequence). The CDR3 runs 15 residues. The trim removed 4 bases at V and 2 bases at J, leaving 3 bases unmatched. CDR3 residues: CASSRTSGVQETQYF. Here the CDR3 DNA reads TGTGCCAGCAGCCGGACTAGCGGGGTGCAAGAGACCCAGTACTTC. Combining the CDR3 with reference TRBV5-4 and TRBJ2-5 gives the whole variable domain ETGVTQSPTHLIKTRGQQVTLRCSSQSGHNTVSWYQQALGQGPQFIFQYYREEENGRGNFPPRFSGLQFPNYSSELNVNALELDDSALYLCASSRTSGVQETQYFGPGTRLLVL.

This clonotype was observed a few times. The chain combines TRBV19 with TRBJ1-1, with TRBD1 matching 8 bases. The length of the CDR3 is 16 residues. Germline V gene sequence: CDR1 LNHDA, CDR2 SQIVND (reference sequence). With V trimmed by 0 bases and J by 5 bases, 8 bases remained unmatched. CDR3 sequence: CASSIEGQGRWTEAFF. The CDR3 coding sequence is TGTGCCAGTAGTATAGAAGGACAGGGAAGGTGGACTGAAGCTTTCTTT. The variable domain in full, with the rest retrieved from reference TRBV19 and TRBJ1-1, is DGGITQSPKYLFRKEGQNVTLSCEQNLNHDAMYWYRQDPGQGLRLIYYSQIVNDFQKGDIAEGYSVSREKKESFPLTVTSAQKNPTAFYLCASSIEGQGRWTEAFFGQGTRLTVV.

Worth noting for this clonotype: This may arise from a read error, as a much more abundant clone is one base away. The V gene is TRBV5-4, the J gene TRBJ1-2; the D is unclear. Germline V gene lookup returns CDR1 SGHNT and CDR2 YYREEE (reference sequence). The CDR3 covers 14 residues. CDR3 in amino acids: CASILSEGTYGYTF. The CDR3 coding sequence is TGTGCCAGCATCTTGTCAGAGGGAACCTATGGCTACACCTTC. Full variable domain (remainder filled in from reference TRBV5-4 and TRBJ1-2): ETGVTQSPTHLIKTRGQQVTLRCSSQSGHNTVSWYQQALGQGPQFIFQYYREEENGRGNFPPRFSGLQFPNYSSELNVNALELDDSALYLCASILSEGTYGYTFGSGTRLTVV.

The genes are TRBV28 and TRBJ2-1; 7 bases are a match to TRBD1. Losses at the gene ends were 3 bases for V and 2 bases for J; bases not matched to a gene: 4. This CDR3 comprises 15 residues. The V gene's germline CDR1 is MDHEN and CDR2 SYDVKM. Here the CDR3 DNA reads TGTGCCAGCAGTTTTTCGGGGACAGCCTACAATGAGCAGTTCTTC. Its translation: CASSFSGTAYNEQFF.

This chain joins TRBV7-2 and TRBJ2-3; maybe TRBD2 (7 bases). Per germline, CDR1 SGHTA and CDR2 FQGNSA. This CDR3 spans 14 amino acids. V shed 8 bases and J shed 3 bases, with 15 bases lying between them. CDR3 loop: CASHWGGPTDTQYF. The CDR3 DNA follows: TGTGCCAGCCATTGGGGGGGGCCAACAGATACGCAGTATTTT.

Here the CDR3 reads CASRPWGQGTDTQYF. The CDR3 DNA reads as TGTGCCAGCCGTCCCTGGGGACAGGGGACAGATACGCAGTATTTT. The chain is built from TRBV12-3 or TRBV12-4 and TRBJ2-3; 10 nucleotides agree with TRBD1. The CDR3 runs to 15 residues. The V gene end was trimmed by 8 bases and the J gene end by 3 bases; junction bases not matched to a gene: 8.

This clonotype has just one count. The chain has TRBV29-1 and TRBJ1-1; the D is unclear. V lost 4 bases and J 0 bases, leaving 24 bases between the germline ends. This CDR3 has 18 amino acids. CDR1 and CDR2 (germline): SQVTM, ANQGSEA. CDR3 nucleotide sequence: TGCAGCGTTGTTTCCCCACCCCAGACTGCCCACATGAACACTGAAGCTTTCTTT. It codes for CSVVSPPQTAHMNTEAFF.

The genes are TRBV12-3 or TRBV12-4 and TRBJ1-1; D is uncertain. This CDR3 has 13 amino acids. V gave up 1 base and J gave up 5 bases, with 8 bases separating them. The CDR3 protein is CASSLGIATEAFF. CDR3 coding DNA: TGTGCCAGCAGTTTAGGGATCGCGACTGAAGCTTTCTTT.

This sequence joins TRBV5-1 and TRBJ1-4, with a tentative D call TRBD1 (5 bases). Germline CDR1 is SGHRS and CDR2 is YFSETQ. The V end lost 3 bases, the J end lost 7 bases, and 13 bases lay between the germline ends. The CDR3 consists of 14 residues. CDR3 coding DNA: TGCGCCAGCAGCTCTTTGGGGGGGAGTGAAAAACTGTTTTTT. Translation: CASSSLGGSEKLFF.

There are many counts of this clonotype. The rearrangement uses TRBV6-1 and TRBJ1-2, with 7 bases lining up with TRBD1. After removal of 5 bases from V and 8 bases from J, the junction contained 5 bases not matched to a gene. CDR3 length: 12 residues. Germline V gives CDR1 MNHNS, CDR2 SASEGT. The CDR3 DNA follows: TGTGCCAGCAGTCCAGGGGGACGGGGCTACACCTTC. Residues: CASSPGGRGYTF.

This clonotype was observed at least ten times. This sequence joins TRBV6-5 and TRBJ2-1; no clear D gene. V lost 6 bases to trimming and J lost 1 base, with 13 bases between them. This CDR3 has 15 amino acids. CDR1 is MNHEY and CDR2 is SVGAGI in the germline V gene. The CDR3 DNA sequence: TGTGCCAGCAGCAACGTGGGGTCTTCCTACAATGAGCAGTTCTTC. Encoded protein: CASSNVGSSYNEQFF.

The chain couples TRBV19 to TRBJ1-1, with TRBD1 identical over 11 bases. CDR1 and CDR2 (germline): LNHDA, SQIVND (reference sequence). This CDR3 region has 14 residues. V lost 4 bases, J lost 8 bases, and 6 bases stayed unmatched. The CDR3 here is CASSTGTGGSEAFF. The CDR3 DNA reads TGTGCCAGTAGTACCGGGACAGGGGGTTCCGAAGCTTTCTTT.

The chain carries TRBV7-8 and TRBJ2-7; D gene uncertain. This CDR3 comprises 12 residues. The germline V gene has CDR1 SGHVS and CDR2 FQNEAQ. Trimming removed 0 bases from V and 5 bases from J, with 5 bases in between. CDR3 bases: TGTGCCAGCAGCTTAGCGATCCACGAGCAGTACTTC. Protein: CASSLAIHEQYF.

This clonotype showed up many times. This chain joins TRBV7-9 and TRBJ1-2, with no clear D. V lost 0 bases to trimming and J lost 3 bases, with 8 bases between them. CDR1 SEHNR and CDR2 FQNEAQ come from the germline V gene (reference sequence). The CDR3 runs to 14 residues. The CDR3 nucleotides read TGTGCCAGCAGCTTAGCGGAGGAGGACTATGGCTACACCTTC. Amino acids: CASSLAEEDYGYTF.

This chain joins TRBV19 and TRBJ1-5, with D maybe TRBD1 (5 bases). V shed 7 bases and J shed 6 bases, with 13 bases lying between them. This CDR3 region has 13 residues. CDR1 is LNHDA and CDR2 is SQIVND in the germline V gene (reference sequence). The CDR3 DNA follows: TGTGCCAGTACCCCGGAAGGGGTTCAGCCCCAGCATTTT. Its protein is CASTPEGVQPQHF.

This clonotype was counted only a few times. The chain couples TRBV19 to TRBJ1-1; D perhaps matches TRBD1 (6 bases). Germline V CDR1 and CDR2: LNHDA, SQIVND (reference sequence). The V gene lost 0 bases and the J gene lost 1 base, with 21 bases spanning the gap. The CDR3 sequence is 19 residues long. CDR3 DNA sequence: TGTGCCAGTAGTATAGATCGAAAGACCCGGGGGCCCGCGAACACTGAAGCTTTCTTT. Translation: CASSIDRKTRGPANTEAFF. Using reference TRBV19 and TRBJ1-1 for the parts outside the CDR3, the full variable domain is DGGITQSPKYLFRKEGQNVTLSCEQNLNHDAMYWYRQDPGQGLRLIYYSQIVNDFQKGDIAEGYSVSREKKESFPLTVTSAQKNPTAFYLCASSIDRKTRGPANTEAFFGQGTRLTVV.

This clonotype occurred many times. This chain uses TRBV7-2 with TRBJ2-3; TRBD2 might be the D (6 bases). CDR1 and CDR2 from the germline V gene are SGHTA and FQGNSA. Trimming took off 3 bases at V and 2 bases at J, with 12 bases between the two ends. This CDR3 is 15 amino acids long. The CDR3 reads CASSLVLALTDTQYF. The CDR3 DNA sequence: TGTGCCAGCAGCTTGGTGCTAGCGCTCACAGATACGCAGTATTTT.